Below, 22 T cell receptor beta chains from the same sample are listed, as sequenced in a study of spatial heterogeneity in lung cancer. Time point of the sample: sample taken at primary tumor resection. The study sequenced unsorted whole RNA from tumor, nontumor lung or frozen PBMC. TCRdb analysed the 5' RACE reads with MiXCR anew, one entry per CDR3 protein. Seen here are about 30,000 distinct CDR3 sequences, 8.4% observed once, and the top ten hold 35% to 40%. This sample comprised PBMCs, obtained at surgery. These receptors were obtained from a female donor with early-stage non-small cell lung cancer.

This chain uses TRBV28 with TRBJ1-6; D may be TRBD1 (5 bases). The ends were cut back, 3 bases at V and 14 bases at J, with 14 bases in the middle. The CDR3 is 13 amino acids. Germline V gene data show CDR1 as MDHEN and CDR2 as SYDVKM. The DNA for the CDR3 is TGTGCCAGCAGTTTTGGGGGGAGTTACGCCCTCCACTTT. Residues: CASSFGGSYALHF. Full variable domain (outside the CDR3, taken from reference TRBV28 and TRBJ1-6): DVKVTQSSRYLVKRTGEKVFLECVQDMDHENMFWYRQDPGLGLRLIYFSYDVKMKEKGDIPEGYSVSREKKERFSLILESASTNQTSMYLCASSFGGSYALHFGNGTRLTVT.

The rearrangement joins TRBV28 to TRBJ2-3; 7 positions match TRBD2. The CDR3 runs to 17 residues. With V trimmed by 7 bases and J by 3 bases, 16 bases remained unmatched. Germline CDR1 reads MDHEN; CDR2 reads SYDVKM. The DNA for the CDR3 is TGTGCCAGCAAGGATAGCAAGTACGGGACTACTACAGATACGCAGTATTTT. It encodes CASKDSKYGTTTDTQYF.

This clonotype was picked up a small number of times. V usage is TRBV29-1 and J usage is TRBJ1-1; tentative D call: TRBD1 (5 bases). CDR1 is SQVTM, CDR2 ANQGSEA, per germline. The CDR3 runs to 13 residues. V shed 5 bases and J shed 0 bases, with 10 bases lying between them. In nucleotides, the CDR3 is TGCAGCGTTCAATGGGGCTTGAACACTGAAGCTTTCTTT. Encoded protein: CSVQWGLNTEAFF.

The rearrangement links TRBV12-3 or TRBV12-4 to TRBJ1-4; D not resolved. CDR3 length equals 13 residues. Trimming took off 6 bases at V and 8 bases at J, with 13 bases between the two ends. The CDR3 region has the DNA TGTGCCAGCAGCTCAGCGTGGGGAGAAAAACTGTTTTTT. Translation: CASSSAWGEKLFF.

The rearrangement joins TRBV7-8 to TRBJ1-2; tentatively, D is TRBD1 (6 bases). V was shortened by 3 bases and J by 2 bases, with 13 bases between the two germline ends. The germline gives CDR1 SGHVS, CDR2 FQNEAQ. This CDR3 region has 15 residues. The CDR3 DNA sequence: TGTGCCAGCAGCTTGGGGGCCAGGGAAAACTATGGCTACACCTTC. Amino acids: CASSLGARENYGYTF.

This clonotype was counted many times. This chain uses TRBV2 with TRBJ2-3; TRBD2 matches at 10 bases. CDR1 is SNHLY, CDR2 FYNNEI, per germline. The V gene end was trimmed by 6 bases and the J gene end by 4 bases; junction bases not matched to a gene: 10. The CDR3 has 16 amino acids. The CDR3 DNA sequence: TGTGCCAGCAGCGGGGATCTAGCGGGAGTTGCAGATACGCAGTATTTT. It specifies CASSGDLAGVADTQYF.

The sample holds a few counts of this clonotype. The chain joins TRBV6-1 to TRBJ1-5; D is possibly TRBD1 (5 bases). The CDR3 spans 15 residues. CDR1 and CDR2 (germline): MNHNS, SASEGT. The V gene lost 4 bases and the J gene lost 3 bases, with 13 bases spanning the gap. The CDR3 DNA follows: TGTGCCAGCAGTGGCGGGGGGGTCGCCAATCAGCCCCAGCATTTT. It encodes CASSGGGVANQPQHF.

The V and J genes are TRBV15 and TRBJ2-1, with 9 bases that match TRBD2. J gave up 3 bases and V 0 bases, and 0 bases lay outside the gene matches. The germline V gene encodes CDR1 LNHNV and CDR2 YYDKDF (reference sequence). This CDR3 is 15 amino acids long. The CDR3 DNA is TGTGCCACCAGCAGAGAGCGGGAGGGCTACAATGAGCAGTTCTTC. Encoded protein: CATSREREGYNEQFF.

The V gene is TRBV30, the J gene TRBJ2-4; D assignment may be TRBD1 or TRBD2 (5 bases each). CDR3 length equals 19 residues. V gave up 3 bases and J gave up 0 bases, with 24 bases separating them. Germline CDR1 reads GTSNPN; CDR2 reads SVGIG (reference sequence). Written as DNA, the CDR3 is TGTGCCTGGAGAGGGGTGGTGGGTTCCCGACTATTAGCCAAAAACATTCAGTACTTC. As protein: CAWRGVVGSRLLAKNIQYF.

In this sample, this clonotype turned up many times. This chain joins TRBV7-2 and TRBJ2-4; 7 bases are a match to TRBD1. V shed 6 bases, J shed 1 base, and the junction held 3 bases outside the gene matches. Germline V CDR1 and CDR2: SGHTA, FQGNSA. The CDR3 is 14 amino acids. In DNA form, the CDR3 reads TGTGCCAGCAGAAAACAGGGGGCCAAAAACATTCAGTACTTC. This codes for CASRKQGAKNIQYF.

This clonotype appeared a few times. The chain has TRBV5-8 and TRBJ1-4; possibly TRBD1 for D (5 bases). Trimming cost V 0 bases and J 3 bases, with 6 bases left between them. The CDR3 contains 14 residues. Germline V gene sequence: CDR1 SGHTS, CDR2 YDEGEE. In nucleotides, the CDR3 is TGTGCCAGCAGCTTGGGACAGCCTAATGAAAAACTGTTTTTT. Protein: CASSLGQPNEKLFF. Drawing the rest from reference TRBV5-8 and TRBJ1-4, the complete variable domain is EAGVTQSPTHLIKTRGQQATLRCSPISGHTSVYWYQQALGLGLQFLLWYDEGEERNRGNFPPRFSGRQFPNYSSELNVNALELEDSALYLCASSLGQPNEKLFFGSGTQLSVL.

The DNA for the CDR3 is TGTGCCAGCAGCGTAGGTCATACGACAGGGAGGAATGAGCAGTTCTTC. This translates into CASSVGHTTGRNEQFF. The rearrangement links TRBV9 to TRBJ2-1; maybe TRBD1 (7 bases). The CDR3 is made up of 16 amino acids. V was pared by 0 bases and J by 7 bases, with 17 bases between. The germline V gene has CDR1 SGDLS and CDR2 YYNGEE.

This clonotype turned up a few times. This chain connects TRBV10-3 to TRBJ1-3; D is unresolved. V dropped 6 bases and J dropped 1 base, with 7 bases sitting between them. This CDR3 is 13 amino acids long. Germline V gene lookup returns CDR1 ENHRY and CDR2 SYGVKD. Here the CDR3 DNA reads TGTGCCATCAGGGTCCTTTCTGGAAACACCATATATTTT. Amino acids: CAIRVLSGNTIYF.

This clonotype showed up many times. V gene TRBV7-9 combines with J gene TRBJ2-2, with no clear D. CDR1 and CDR2 from the germline V gene are SEHNR and FQNEAQ (reference sequence). CDR3 size: 14 residues. The V and J ends lost 0 bases and 6 bases respectively, with 8 bases between them. The CDR3 sequence: CASSLAANPGELFF. The CDR3, as DNA: TGTGCCAGCAGCTTAGCGGCTAATCCCGGGGAGCTGTTTTTT.

In its sample, this clonotype was seen a few times. The J gene is TRBJ2-1, the V gene TRBV30, with 9 bases identical to TRBD2. Trimming took 0 bases from V and 9 from J; bases not matched to a gene: 6. Germline V CDR1 and CDR2: GTSNPN, SVGIG (reference sequence). This CDR3 region has 14 residues. The CDR3 protein is CAWSVRGLAVEQFF. CDR3 sequence (DNA): TGTGCCTGGAGTGTCAGGGGACTAGCTGTTGAGCAGTTCTTC.

The chain couples TRBV6-6 to TRBJ1-6, with D perhaps matching TRBD1 (6 bases). Germline lookup yields CDR1 MNHNY and CDR2 SVGAGI (reference sequence). This CDR3 has 14 residues. Trimming left V 2 bases short and J 10 bases short, with 12 bases between. CDR3 region: CASSYAGGESPLHF. The CDR3 nucleotides are TGTGCCAGCAGTTACGCCGGGGGCGAATCACCCCTCCACTTT.

This clonotype was observed a handful of times. J is TRBJ2-7 and V is TRBV5-1; the match to TRBD2 covers 9 bases. Germline loops: CDR1 SGHRS, CDR2 YFSETQ. With V trimmed by 6 bases and J by 2 bases, 9 bases remained unmatched. CDR3 length equals 15 residues. The CDR3 DNA sequence: TGCGCCAGCAAGTCAGCGGGAGGTCCACCCTACGAGCAGTACTTC. Translation: CASKSAGGPPYEQYF.

This clonotype was recorded many times. The rearrangement uses TRBV19 and TRBJ2-3; 11 bases match TRBD2. Germline trimming cut 6 bases from V and 4 bases from J; bases unmatched to any gene: 6. The CDR3 spans 15 residues. In germline, CDR1 is LNHDA, CDR2 SQIVND (reference sequence). The CDR3 sequence is CASSPLAGGADTQYF. CDR3 nucleotides: TGTGCCAGTAGCCCCCTAGCGGGAGGAGCAGATACGCAGTATTTT.

This clonotype showed up many times. The chain combines TRBV24-1 with TRBJ2-5; D ambiguous. V was cut by 3 bases and J by 6 bases, with 4 bases left in between. This CDR3 region has 11 residues. Germline CDR1 is KGHDR and CDR2 is SFDVKD. In DNA form, the CDR3 reads TGTGCCACCAGTGATCGACAGACCCAGTACTTC. Protein product: CATSDRQTQYF.

This chain joins TRBV3-1 and TRBJ2-7; tentative D call: TRBD1 (6 bases). The CDR3 spans 15 residues. V was trimmed by 1 base and J by 2 bases, leaving 12 bases between them. Germline V gives CDR1 LGHDT, CDR2 YNNKEL (reference sequence). CDR3 protein: CASSQGGTLTYEQYF. DNA for the CDR3: TGTGCCAGCAGCCAAGGGGGGACACTCACCTACGAGCAGTACTTC.

The rearrangement joins TRBV6-1 to TRBJ1-3; D is undetermined. Trimming stripped 0 bases from V and 2 bases from J, with 8 bases between. CDR3 length: 15 residues. CDR1 and CDR2 (germline): MNHNS, SASEGT. The CDR3 is CASSEAPGTGNTIYF. CDR3 bases: TGTGCCAGCAGTGAAGCCCCCGGGACTGGAAACACCATATATTTT.

This clonotype has a handful of counts. The chain joins TRBV30 to TRBJ2-2, with D unresolved. The CDR3 covers 12 residues. The ends were cut back, 2 bases at V and 3 bases at J, with 4 bases in the middle. Germline V CDR1 and CDR2: GTSNPN, SVGIG (reference sequence). The CDR3 bases are TGTGCCTGGAGTTTTCACACCGGGGAGCTGTTTTTT. This sequence encodes CAWSFHTGELFF.